This T cell receptor beta chain was obtained from a study of cytomegalovirus exposure and HLA in healthy donors. General study findings and limits: The listing of 150 to 200 TCR beta chains classed them as cytomegalovirus-associated. The authors later found TCR association rates varying by HLA locus, with DRB1 most and HLA-C fewest.

Per the germline V gene, CDR1 is KGHSH and CDR2 is LQKENI. The CDR3 length is 15 residues. After removal of 3 bases from V and 6 bases from J, the junction contained 9 bases not matched to a gene. The PCR employed 60 Vbeta primers together with 13 Jbeta primers. TCRdb's copy holds only in-frame clones and misses some; the assay was immunoSEQ multiplex PCR. The data contain 120,000 or so clones, nearly 80% of them singletons. Points on this clone: Antigen specificity is unknown.

The chain joins TRBV18 to TRBJ2-7; 9 bases line up with TRBD1. The receptor was isolated from a woman in her thirties or forties in good health and CMV-seronegative. The source material was PBMCs. The CDR3 region is CASSPGGQGYFEQYF. In DNA form, the CDR3 reads TGTGCCAGCTCACCTGGGGGACAGGGCTACTTCGAGCAGTACTTC. The whole variable domain, filled in from reference TRBV18 and TRBJ2-7, reads NAGVMQNPRHLVRRRGQEARLRCSPMKGHSHVYWYRQLPEEGLKFMVYLQKENIIDESGMPKERFSAEFPKEGPSILRIQQVVRGDSAAYFCASSPGGQGYFEQYFGPGTRLTVT.